These 25 T cell receptor beta chains share one sample of origin, sequenced in a study of shared clonotypes between healthy human individuals. Generated by immunoSEQ multiplex PCR, the TCRdb table keeps only in-frame clones and is missing some. The table lists about 2.4 million clones, approximately 93% of them singletons, with 0.36% in the top ten. Sample: naive CD4+ T cells from PBMCs. Subset meaning: CD45RA+ positively selected. These receptors originate from a man between 18 and 35 years old in good health. Some clones in this sample may be carry-over from other donors' samples.

This rearrangement joins TRBV5-4 to TRBJ2-7; 8 bases match TRBD2. V lost 2 bases and J lost 5; bases outside the gene matches: 6. CDR3 length equals 14 residues. Germline V gene data show CDR1 as SGHNT and CDR2 as YYREEE (reference sequence). CDR3 residues: CASSFGTRLNEQYF. Written as DNA, the CDR3 is TGTGCCAGCAGCTTCGGGACTAGGCTTAACGAGCAGTACTTC.

J is TRBJ2-1 and V is TRBV28, with TRBD2 identical over 11 bases. Trimming removed 4 bases from V and 12 bases from J; junction bases left unmatched: 14. The germline V gene has CDR1 MDHEN and CDR2 SYDVKM. This CDR3 has 16 amino acids. The CDR3, as DNA: TGTGCCAGCAGTTCCGATAGCGGGAGGGCCCACCGGGGGCAGTTCTTC. The encoded protein is CASSSDSGRAHRGQFF.

The V gene is TRBV19, the J gene TRBJ1-2; possible D gene TRBD1, 5 bases. The CDR3 sequence is 16 residues long. Per the germline V gene, CDR1 is LNHDA and CDR2 is SQIVND (reference sequence). Deletions cut 2 bases from V and 0 bases from J, with 13 bases between. The CDR3 DNA sequence: TGTGCCAGTAGTATACTAGGGGCACCTGCTAACTATGGCTACACCTTC. It translates to CASSILGAPANYGYTF.

On this clone: This CDR3 is also generated by other DNA sequences in the sample. The chain uses TRBV7-2 and TRBJ2-7, with 10 bases matching TRBD2. J lost 2 bases, V lost 2 bases, and 3 bases had no gene match. This CDR3 is built from 15 residues. Germline V gene data show CDR1 as SGHTA and CDR2 as FQGNSA. In nucleotides, the CDR3 is TGTGCCAGCAGCTTAAGGCTAGCGGGAGCCTACGAGCAGTACTTC. It translates to CASSLRLAGAYEQYF.

V usage is TRBV4-1 and J usage is TRBJ2-1, with D perhaps matching TRBD2 (6 bases). Germline CDR1 reads MGHRA; CDR2 reads YSYEKL. V lost 7 bases and J 6 bases, leaving 22 bases between the germline ends. CDR3 length: 16 amino acids. CDR3 residues: CASTRQVVVGGNEQFF. CDR3 nucleotides: TGCGCCAGCACTCGCCAGGTGGTAGTCGGGGGCAATGAGCAGTTCTTC.

This sequence joins TRBV29-1 and TRBJ2-1, with 9 bases fitting TRBD2. The germline gives CDR1 SQVTM, CDR2 ANQGSEA. The junction had 14 bases not matched to a gene; V was cut back by 4 bases and J by 4 bases. This CDR3 region has 17 residues. The CDR3 coding sequence is TGCAGCGTTGCAGGTCTAGCGGGATTTTCTTTTTACAATGAGCAGTTCTTC. Protein sequence: CSVAGLAGFSFYNEQFF.

V is TRBV5-4 and J is TRBJ2-5; possible D gene TRBD2, 6 bases. The germline CDR1 and CDR2 sequences are SGHNT and YYREEE (reference sequence). The CDR3 is 11 residues long. V shed 4 bases and J shed 7 bases, with 8 bases lying between them. This CDR3 reads CASSGGWTQYF. CDR3 in DNA: TGTGCCAGCAGCGGGGGGTGGACCCAGTACTTC.

J is TRBJ2-2 and V is TRBV5-1; no clear D gene. V dropped 3 bases and J dropped 1 base, with 7 bases sitting between them. The CDR3 totals 14 residues. Germline V gives CDR1 SGHRS, CDR2 YFSETQ. The CDR3, as DNA: TGCGCCAGCAGCTGGCCGAAGAACACCGGGGAGCTGTTTTTT. This sequence encodes CASSWPKNTGELFF.

The rearrangement links TRBV7-9 to TRBJ2-3, with 11 nucleotides matching TRBD2. The CDR3 totals 16 residues. The junction had 4 bases not matched to a gene; V was cut back by 3 bases and J by 2 bases. Germline CDR1 reads SEHNR; CDR2 reads FQNEAQ (reference sequence). CDR3 loop: CASSFGLAGDTDTQYF. As DNA, the CDR3 is TGTGCCAGCAGCTTTGGACTAGCGGGTGACACAGATACGCAGTATTTT.

The J gene is TRBJ2-3, the V gene TRBV9, with a tentative D call TRBD1 (5 bases). Trimming removed 3 bases from V and 5 bases from J, with 25 bases in between. The germline gives CDR1 SGDLS, CDR2 YYNGEE. The CDR3 contains 18 residues. Written as DNA, the CDR3 is TGTGCCAGCAGCGAGACCTCCCTAAGGACACTTGTTGGAGATACGCAGTATTTT. The encoded protein is CASSETSLRTLVGDTQYF.

A word on this clone: Other DNA sequences within the sample encode an identical CDR3. The V and J genes are TRBV5-5 and TRBJ2-7; 7 nucleotides line up with TRBD2. Germline CDR1 SGHKS, CDR2 YYEKEE (reference sequence). The CDR3 contains 16 residues. The J segment lost 0 bases and the V segment lost 0 bases, leaving 6 bases of the junction unmatched. The CDR3 region has the DNA TGTGCCAGCAGCTTGGTTGGCGGGGGAAGCTCCTACGAGCAGTACTTC. It encodes CASSLVGGGSSYEQYF.

As concerns this clone: Different DNA sequences within this sample yield the same CDR3. The chain has TRBV6-1 and TRBJ1-1; TRBD1 is a possible D gene (6 bases). V dropped 6 bases and J dropped 2 bases, with 10 bases sitting between them. The CDR3 runs to 13 residues. Germline V gene data show CDR1 as MNHNS and CDR2 as SASEGT. CDR3 region: CASRGTSNTEAFF. The CDR3 DNA sequence: TGTGCCAGCAGGGGGACATCCAACACTGAAGCTTTCTTT.

This clone was recorded once. This rearrangement joins TRBV18 to TRBJ1-1, with D perhaps matching TRBD1 (5 bases). CDR1 and CDR2 (germline): KGHSH, LQKENI. V lost 4 bases, J lost 0 bases, and 21 bases lay in between. This CDR3 has 18 residues. The chain's CDR3 is CASSLHTVTEAMNTEAFF. For the CDR3, the DNA is TGTGCCAGCTCACTACACACGGTGACAGAAGCCATGAACACTGAAGCTTTCTTT.

The J gene is TRBJ2-5, the V gene TRBV5-1; D assignment may be TRBD1 or TRBD2 (5 bases each). The CDR3 has 16 amino acids. Trimming shortened V by 3 bases and J by 5 bases, and 20 bases separated the two germline ends. Germline values: CDR1 SGHRS, CDR2 YFSETQ. The CDR3: CASSSSGTAYGETQYF. The CDR3 DNA reads TGCGCCAGCAGCTCGTCCGGGACCGCTTACGGGGAGACCCAGTACTTC.

This clone was observed once. The gene calls are TRBV27 and TRBJ2-1, with D unresolved. The CDR3 length is 13 residues. Trimming removed 8 bases from V and 4 bases from J, with 12 bases in between. Germline CDR1 reads MNHEY; CDR2 reads SMNVEV (reference sequence). CDR3 loop: CASQRFRYNEQFF. CDR3 nucleotide sequence: TGTGCCAGCCAGCGTTTTCGGTACAATGAGCAGTTCTTC.

This CDR3 reads CASSWRLAGTGELFF. The CDR3, as DNA: TGCGCCAGCAGCTGGCGGCTAGCGGGCACCGGGGAGCTGTTTTTT. V usage is TRBV5-1 and J usage is TRBJ2-2; 8 bases are shared with TRBD2. Germline V CDR1 and CDR2: SGHRS, YFSETQ. V was pared by 3 bases and J by 4 bases, with 5 bases of the junction left unmatched. The CDR3 sequence is 15 residues long.

DNA of the CDR3: TGTGCCAGCACCCTCCCAGGGGCGGGAGGGCACGGGGAGCTGTTTTTT. Its protein is CASTLPGAGGHGELFF. The chain employs TRBV28 and TRBJ2-2; 9 bases are a match to TRBD2. CDR1 and CDR2 from the germline V gene are MDHEN and SYDVKM. This CDR3 is 16 amino acids long. Trimming cost V 7 bases and J 7 bases; bases outside gene matches: 13.

The gene calls are TRBV7-6 and TRBJ2-1, with TRBD2 as a possible D gene (6 bases). The CDR3 covers 16 residues. Germline V gene sequence: CDR1 SGHVS, CDR2 FNYEAQ. V was shortened by 1 base and J by 3 bases, with 13 bases between the two germline ends. CDR3 nucleotides: TGTGCCAGCAGCTTAGGTTTGACTAGAAACTACAATGAGCAGTTCTTC. It codes for CASSLGLTRNYNEQFF. Looking up the rest from reference TRBV7-6 and TRBJ2-1 gives the full variable domain: GAGVSQSPRYKVTKRGQDVALRCDPISGHVSLYWYRQALGQGPEFLTYFNYEAQQDKSGLPNDRFSAERPEGSISTLTIQRTEQRDSAMYRCASSLGLTRNYNEQFFGPGTRLTVL.

V usage is TRBV30 and J usage is TRBJ1-1, with D possibly TRBD1 on 6 matching bases. The CDR3 runs to 18 residues. The germline V and J ends were trimmed by 4 bases and 0 bases, with 24 bases remaining between them. Per the germline V gene, CDR1 is GTSNPN and CDR2 is SVGIG (reference sequence). CDR3 DNA sequence: TGTGCCTGGACGGGGGGCCCGAAAGGAGCTTTCATGAACACTGAAGCTTTCTTT. Translating it yields CAWTGGPKGAFMNTEAFF.

The chain carries TRBV13 and TRBJ2-5; 9 bases map to TRBD2. Per germline, CDR1 PRHDT and CDR2 FYEKMQ (reference sequence). The CDR3 consists of 15 residues. V dropped 4 bases and J dropped 2; count of bases not matched to a gene: 5. In nucleotides, the CDR3 is TGTGCCAGCAGCTCCATAGCGGGGGAGCAAGAGACCCAGTACTTC. This sequence encodes CASSSIAGEQETQYF.

The rearrangement links TRBV6-1 to TRBJ1-2; 11 bases align to TRBD1. The CDR3 is made up of 14 amino acids. With V trimmed by 6 bases and J by 7 bases, 7 bases remained unmatched. Germline-derived CDR1 and CDR2 are MNHNS and SASEGT. CDR3 residues: CASSAPGQGGGYTF. The CDR3 nucleotides are TGTGCCAGCAGCGCCCCGGGACAGGGGGGTGGCTACACCTTC.

V and J are TRBV19 and TRBJ2-6; no reliable D call. The V end lost 8 bases, the J end lost 1 base, and 18 bases lay between the germline ends. This CDR3 is built from 17 residues. Germline CDR1 and CDR2: LNHDA and SQIVND (reference sequence). DNA for the CDR3: TGTGCCAGTCAGGCCTCCCCGCCCAGGTCTGGGGCCAACGTCCTGACTTTC. Amino acid sequence: CASQASPPRSGANVLTF.

The V call is TRBV7-2, the J call TRBJ1-5, with D uncertain. V lost 1 base and J lost 2, with 12 bases in between. Germline assignment: CDR1 SGHTA and CDR2 FQGNSA. The CDR3 spans 16 residues. The CDR3: CASSLVRSSGNQPQHF. The CDR3 coding sequence is TGTGCCAGCAGCTTAGTACGCTCGTCGGGCAATCAGCCCCAGCATTTT.

This clone was seen only once. The chain uses TRBV9 and TRBJ2-7; the D gene is possibly TRBD1 (6 bases). Per the germline V gene, CDR1 is SGDLS and CDR2 is YYNGEE. With 8 bases removed from V and 3 bases from J, the gap between germline ends came to 12 bases. The CDR3 totals 12 residues. The CDR3: CARTTGSYEQYF. CDR3 DNA sequence: TGTGCCAGGACGACAGGTAGCTACGAGCAGTACTTC.

The chain combines TRBV6-1 with TRBJ2-7, with D unclear. In germline, CDR1 is MNHNS, CDR2 SASEGT. Trimming removed 4 bases from V and 6 bases from J, with 7 bases in between. CDR3 length: 11 residues. The CDR3 bases are TGTGCCAGCAGTGGACATTCCGAGCAGTACTTC. It yields the protein CASSGHSEQYF.